The 26 T cell receptor beta chains in this list originate from one sample, sequenced in a study of T cell responses to AZD1222 COVID-19 vaccine. Generated by immunoSEQ multiplex PCR, the TCRdb table keeps only in-frame clones and is missing some. Of nearly 110,000 clones detected, 90% appear once; the ten largest clones hold 8%. This material consisted of peripheral blood, taken 28 days after the second AZD1222 dose. These TCRs come from an adult who received the AZD1222 COVID-19 vaccine.

Only a few counts were recorded for this clone. The junction departs from the called germline gene at one end, perhaps through a read error. This sequence joins TRBV29-1 and TRBJ1-1, with D possibly matching TRBD1 (6 bases). This CDR3 has 13 amino acids. Looked up from germline, CDR1 is SQVTM and CDR2 is ANQGSEA. The CDR3, as DNA: TGCAGCGCCCGGATAATCCGGGACACGGAAGCTTTCTTT. Translating gives CSARIIRDTEAFF.

CDR3 bases: TGTGCCAGCAGCCAAGGGAGCGGGGGCCTTCAAGAGACCCAGTACTTC. Amino acids: CASSQGSGGLQETQYF. The gene calls are TRBV3-1 (or the pseudogene TRBV3-2) and TRBJ2-5, with TRBD2 identical over 8 bases. Germline CDR1 LGHDT, CDR2 YNNKEL (reference sequence). Trimming at V came to 1 base and at J to 2 bases, leaving 6 bases not matched to a gene. The CDR3 is 16 amino acids.

The chain is built from TRBV3-1 (or the pseudogene TRBV3-2) and TRBJ1-3; D unclear. Germline lookup yields CDR1 LGHDT and CDR2 YNNKEL (reference sequence). CDR3 length: 16 amino acids. Deletions cut 2 bases from V and 3 bases from J, with 14 bases between. CDR3 residues: CASSQFLGERGNTIYF. The CDR3 region has the DNA TGTGCCAGCAGCCAATTTTTGGGCGAGCGTGGAAACACCATATATTTT.

V and J are TRBV11-2 and TRBJ1-5, with D perhaps TRBD1 (5 bases). V was cut by 5 bases and J by 5 bases, with 16 bases left in between. This CDR3 region has 15 residues. Germline CDR1 is SGHAT and CDR2 is FQNNGV. The CDR3 region is CASSPGLGTHQPQHF. For the CDR3, the DNA is TGTGCCAGCAGCCCCGGGTTGGGGACGCATCAGCCCCAGCATTTT. Drawing the rest from reference TRBV11-2 and TRBJ1-5, the complete variable domain is EAGVAQSPRYKIIEKRQSVAFWCNPISGHATLYWYQQILGQGPKLLIQFQNNGVVDDSQLPKDRFSAERLKGVDSTLKIQPAKLEDSAVYLCASSPGLGTHQPQHFGDGTRLSIL.

The J gene is TRBJ2-7, the V gene TRBV9; D unresolved. The CDR3 totals 13 residues. Trimming left V 3 bases short and J 6 bases short, with 13 bases between. Germline V CDR1 and CDR2: SGDLS, YYNGEE. In nucleotides, the CDR3 is TGTGCCAGCAGCGCCCCCAGGTCTGGCGAGCAGTACTTC. This sequence encodes CASSAPRSGEQYF.

The V call is TRBV12-3 or TRBV12-4, the J call TRBJ1-2; a weak D match, TRBD1 (5 bases). The CDR3 spans 13 residues. V lost 4 bases to trimming and J lost 6 bases, with 12 bases between them. The CDR3 nucleotides read TGTGCCAGCAGTTACGTCGGGGGGAATGGCTACACCTTC. This sequence encodes CASSYVGGNGYTF.

V is TRBV28 and J is TRBJ1-1; no definite D call. CDR3 length: 12 residues. Germline V gene lookup returns CDR1 MDHEN and CDR2 SYDVKM. Trimming removed 5 bases from V and 8 bases from J, with 12 bases in between. The DNA for the CDR3 is TGTGCCAGCAGTCGGCTTGCAATGGAAGCTTTCTTT. Its translation is CASSRLAMEAFF.

CDR3 DNA: TGTGCCAGCAGCTTTAACGGGTACACAGATACGCAGTATTTT. It is translated as CASSFNGYTDTQYF. This rearrangement joins TRBV7-3 to TRBJ2-3; D is undetermined. The CDR3 loop spans 14 amino acids. CDR1 SGHTA and CDR2 FQGTGA come from the germline V gene. Trimming shortened V by 3 bases and J by 2 bases, and 9 bases separated the two germline ends.

This clone was counted only a few times. V gene TRBV12-3 or TRBV12-4 combines with J gene TRBJ2-2, with D unresolved. This CDR3 spans 13 amino acids. V lost 6 bases and J lost 5, with 10 bases in between. CDR3 DNA sequence: TGTGCCAGCAGCTCCGGGTGGACCGGGGAGCTGTTTTTT. Amino acid sequence: CASSSGWTGELFF.

This chain links TRBV7-9 with TRBJ2-7; D is unclear. V shed 7 bases and J shed 5 bases, with 27 bases lying between them. The CDR3 sequence is 17 residues long. Germline V gives CDR1 SEHNR, CDR2 FQNEAQ (reference sequence). The DNA for the CDR3 is TGTGCCAGCACCAGGACCTCTGGGGAACCTCCGCGACACGAGCAGTACTTC. Translation gives CASTRTSGEPPRHEQYF.

The J gene is TRBJ1-2, the V gene TRBV6-2 or TRBV6-3, with D tentatively TRBD1 (5 bases). V was trimmed by 6 bases and J by 7 bases, leaving 12 bases between them. The CDR3 covers 12 residues. CDR1 and CDR2 from the germline V gene are MNHEY and SVGEGT. CDR3 coding DNA: TGTGCCAGCAGCCAGATCGGGACTGGCTACACCTTC. This translates into CASSQIGTGYTF.

This chain's CDR3 is CASTKTGPYEQYF. The CDR3 nucleotides read TGTGCCAGCACCAAGACAGGACCCTACGAGCAGTACTTC. The V and J genes are TRBV12-3 or TRBV12-4 and TRBJ2-7; a weak D match, TRBD1 (6 bases). CDR3 length: 13 amino acids. The ends were cut back, 7 bases at V and 2 bases at J, with 12 bases in the middle.

The J gene is TRBJ2-7, the V gene TRBV12-3 or TRBV12-4, with TRBD1 matching over 10 bases. The CDR3 spans 13 residues. Germline trimming cut 8 bases from V and 4 bases from J; bases unmatched to any gene: 5. The CDR3, as DNA: TGTGCCAGCTGTTGGACAGGGGGATACGAGCAGTACTTC. It encodes CASCWTGGYEQYF.

This chain links TRBV30 with TRBJ2-7; D uncertain. Per the germline V gene, CDR1 is GTSNPN and CDR2 is SVGIG (reference sequence). The CDR3 covers 14 residues. The V and J ends lost 2 bases and 5 bases respectively, with 16 bases between them. The CDR3 here is CAWSSAPAADEQYF. CDR3 DNA: TGTGCCTGGAGTAGTGCCCCGGCCGCCGACGAGCAGTACTTC.

The chain carries TRBV6-6 and TRBJ1-1; unclear D gene. This CDR3 is 11 amino acids long. The V and J ends lost 6 bases and 8 bases respectively, with 10 bases between them. CDR1 and CDR2 from the germline V gene are MNHNY and SVGAGI (reference sequence). CDR3 sequence: CASSHLSEAFF. The DNA for the CDR3 is TGTGCCAGCAGCCACTTATCAGAAGCTTTCTTT.

The chain recombines TRBV2 with TRBJ2-7; 10 bases fit TRBD1. V shed 6 bases, J shed 2 bases, and the junction held 4 bases outside the gene matches. Germline CDR1 and CDR2: SNHLY and FYNNEI. The CDR3 has 14 residues. The CDR3 reads CASRGTGVAYEQYF. The DNA of the CDR3 is TGTGCCAGCAGGGGGACAGGGGTCGCCTACGAGCAGTACTTC.

This chain links TRBV9 with TRBJ1-2; D gene uncertain. V was shortened by 0 bases and J by 5 bases, with 8 bases between the two germline ends. The CDR3 is 13 residues long. The germline CDR1 and CDR2 sequences are SGDLS and YYNGEE. CDR3 region: CASSVGGSYGYTF. CDR3 sequence (DNA): TGTGCCAGCAGCGTAGGGGGTTCTTATGGCTACACCTTC.

V usage is TRBV7-2 and J usage is TRBJ1-3, with D hard to call. Germline loops: CDR1 SGHTA, CDR2 FQGNSA. This CDR3 region has 15 residues. Trimming took 0 bases from V and 0 from J, leaving 6 bases between them. CDR3 sequence reads: CASSLAYVSGNTIYF. The CDR3, as DNA: TGTGCCAGCAGCTTAGCATATGTCTCTGGAAACACCATATATTTT.

The chain employs TRBV13 and TRBJ1-1; 8 nucleotides agree with TRBD1. The CDR3 is 13 residues long. The junction had 5 bases not matched to a gene; V was cut back by 7 bases and J by 4 bases. Looked up from germline, CDR1 is PRHDT and CDR2 is FYEKMQ (reference sequence). CDR3 residues: CASTLGQGTEAFF. The CDR3 nucleotides read TGTGCCAGCACCCTTGGACAGGGCACTGAAGCTTTCTTT.

This chain links TRBV9 with TRBJ2-1, with 8 bases matching TRBD2. The V gene end was trimmed by 3 bases and the J gene end by 0 bases; junction bases not matched to a gene: 8. This CDR3 comprises 17 residues. Germline V gene sequence: CDR1 SGDLS, CDR2 YYNGEE. CDR3 sequence reads: CASSEWGSGGSYNEQFF. CDR3 nucleotides: TGTGCCAGCAGCGAATGGGGCAGCGGGGGCTCCTACAATGAGCAGTTCTTC. Full variable domain (remainder filled in from reference TRBV9 and TRBJ2-1): DSGVTQTPKHLITATGQRVTLRCSPRSGDLSVYWYQQSLDQGLQFLIQYYNGEERAKGNILERFSAQQFPDLHSELNLSSLELGDSALYFCASSEWGSGGSYNEQFFGPGTRLTVL.

V gene TRBV6-5 combines with J gene TRBJ2-1, with D maybe TRBD2 (6 bases). The CDR3 spans 16 residues. The V end lost 4 bases, the J end lost 4 bases, and 17 bases lay between the germline ends. Looked up from germline, CDR1 is MNHEY and CDR2 is SVGAGI. CDR3 in DNA: TGTGCCAGCAGTTCTCGGCGGGGTACCGTTTACAATGAGCAGTTCTTC. Encoded protein: CASSSRRGTVYNEQFF.

V is TRBV7-9 and J is TRBJ2-7; tentatively, D is TRBD2 (5 bases). The CDR3 has 16 residues. V was trimmed by 6 bases and J by 2 bases, leaving 20 bases between them. Germline V gene sequence: CDR1 SEHNR, CDR2 FQNEAQ (reference sequence). CDR3 sequence reads: CASSSRSHSGTYEQYF. The CDR3, as DNA: TGTGCCAGCAGTTCACGTTCCCATTCGGGGACCTACGAGCAGTACTTC.

The sample holds one count of this clone. The gene calls are TRBV27 and TRBJ1-5, with a possible D match to TRBD1 (5 bases). V was clipped by 2 bases and J by 0 bases, with 8 bases between them. Germline values: CDR1 MNHEY, CDR2 SMNVEV (reference sequence). This CDR3 is built from 15 residues. The CDR3 region has the DNA TGTGCCAGCAGTTTACGGGACCTTAGCAATCAGCCCCAGCATTTT. Translated, it gives CASSLRDLSNQPQHF.

This chain connects TRBV28 to TRBJ2-7; the D gene is possibly TRBD2 (5 bases). This CDR3 contains 11 residues. Germline assignment: CDR1 MDHEN and CDR2 SYDVKM. V shed 10 bases and J shed 3 bases, with 10 bases lying between them. The CDR3 loop reads CATSGNYEQYF. The CDR3 nucleotides read TGTGCCACGAGCGGAAACTACGAGCAGTACTTC.

The CDR3 here is CASRHGSGTEAFF. The CDR3 DNA follows: TGTGCCAGCAGACACGGGTCGGGCACTGAAGCTTTCTTT. The V gene is TRBV3-1 (or the pseudogene TRBV3-2), the J gene TRBJ1-1; no clear D. The germline V gene encodes CDR1 LGHDT and CDR2 YNNKEL (reference sequence). The ends were cut back, 6 bases at V and 4 bases at J, with 12 bases in the middle. The CDR3 is made up of 13 amino acids.

This clone has more than one count but fewer than ten. This chain links TRBV7-9 with TRBJ1-1, with no clear D. CDR3 size: 14 residues. CDR1 is SEHNR and CDR2 is FQNEAQ in the germline V gene (reference sequence). Trimming removed 3 bases from V and 1 base from J, with 9 bases in between. Here the CDR3 reads CASSFERTNTEAFF. In DNA, the CDR3 is TGTGCCAGCAGCTTTGAGAGAACGAACACTGAAGCTTTCTTT.